Detailed here is one TCR beta chain. Controls were healthy donors (matched for age and sex). These data originate in a study of CD8 T cells in Susac syndrome. The RNA input was roughly 0.45 to 1 ug, and it was reverse transcribed with random hexamers. A single record per CDR3 protein comes from TCRdb applying MiXCR to the immunoSEQ multiplex PCR reads. The sample shows approximately 150,000 distinct CDR3 sequences, 92% of them seen only once. CDR3 length: 16 amino acids. Trimming took off 0 bases at V and 4 bases at J, with 12 bases between the two ends. The germline gives CDR1 MGHRA, CDR2 YSYEKL. The rearrangement uses TRBV4-1 and TRBJ1-4; D remains unclear. The receptor's source is a human donor in good health. Sequencing used CD4+ T cells from PBMCs. The CDR3 loop is CASSQDWRGVNEKLFF. In DNA, the CDR3 is TGCGCCAGCAGCCAAGATTGGCGGGGAGTTAATGAAAAACTGTTTTTT.